What follows are 21 T cell receptor beta chains derived from one specimen sequenced in a study of cytomegalovirus exposure and HLA in healthy donors (dated by TCRdb to about 2017). Library method: the immunoSEQ multiplex PCR assay. A mixture of 60 forward primers for TCR Vbeta segments and 13 reverse primers for TCR Jbeta segments was used in the multiplex PCR. Drawn from immuneACCESS, this table holds only the in-frame rearrangements with V and J called that TCRdb kept. Clones are partly lost; checked studies trace under half to an unresolved V gene and leave the rest unexplained. The sample has just under 80,000 clones on record. Jointly, the top ten make up 3% to 4% of the sample. Material: PBMCs. These receptors came from a man aged 18 to 35 in good health and CMV-seropositive.

CDR3 sequence: CASTKGLTDTQYF. CDR3 in DNA: TGTGCCTCAACGAAGGGGCTCACAGATACGCAGTATTTT. The chain employs TRBV9 and TRBJ2-3; D perhaps matches TRBD1 (5 bases). Per the germline V gene, CDR1 is SGDLS and CDR2 is YYNGEE. CDR3 size: 13 residues. Trimming cost V 10 bases and J 2 bases, with 14 bases left between them.

The V and J genes are TRBV30 and TRBJ1-2; 10 bases fit TRBD1. Germline V CDR1 and CDR2: GTSNPN, SVGIG (reference sequence). V dropped 3 bases and J dropped 4; count of bases not matched to a gene: 8. The CDR3 consists of 15 residues. The chain's CDR3 is CAWRPRGTGVYGYTF. DNA of the CDR3: TGTGCCTGGAGGCCGCGCGGGACAGGGGTCTATGGCTACACCTTC.

The chain carries TRBV28 and TRBJ1-2; 11 nucleotides line up with TRBD1. CDR3 length equals 16 residues. The V gene's germline CDR1 is MDHEN and CDR2 SYDVKM. The junction had 10 bases not matched to a gene; V was cut back by 6 bases and J by 4 bases. CDR3 residues: CASRSAGTGGSYGYTF. The CDR3 DNA sequence: TGTGCCAGCAGATCAGCCGGGACAGGGGGGAGCTATGGCTACACCTTC.

The V gene is TRBV10-3, the J gene TRBJ2-7, with 8 bases identical to TRBD2. From germline, CDR1 is ENHRY and CDR2 SYGVKD. V gave up 0 bases and J gave up 0 bases; unmatched junction bases: 7. There are 17 residues in the CDR3. DNA for the CDR3: TGTGCCATCAGTGAGTCGAGAGCGGGAGTCCCCTCCTACGAGCAGTACTTC. Translated, it gives CAISESRAGVPSYEQYF.

The chain carries TRBV11-2 and TRBJ2-1, with D uncertain. CDR3 length equals 12 residues. Trimming pared 3 bases from V and 7 bases from J, leaving 7 bases between. Germline assignment: CDR1 SGHAT and CDR2 FQNNGV. DNA for the CDR3: TGTGCCAGCAGCTTTATCTTGAATGAGCAGTTCTTC. It specifies CASSFILNEQFF.

The gene calls are TRBV6-1 and TRBJ1-5; possibly TRBD1 for D (6 bases). Germline V gives CDR1 MNHNS, CDR2 SASEGT. The CDR3 consists of 17 residues. V lost 4 bases, J lost 3 bases, and 19 bases lay in between. In DNA form, the CDR3 reads TGTGCCAGCAGTGCAGGGGCCGAGGGCCGTTTCAATCAGCCCCAGCATTTT. Its translation is CASSAGAEGRFNQPQHF.

The chain recombines TRBV6-1 with TRBJ2-2; 8 bases line up with TRBD1. CDR3 length: 14 residues. V was pared by 7 bases and J by 6 bases, with 7 bases of the junction left unmatched. Germline V gene data show CDR1 as MNHNS and CDR2 as SASEGT. The CDR3 bases are TGTGCCAGCACCCTCGACAGGGGCGCCGGGGAGCTGTTTTTT. Translating gives CASTLDRGAGELFF.

The CDR3 coding sequence is TGTGCCAGCAGCCCCTCGGGACAGGGGTATCGCTACACCTTC. Translation: CASSPSGQGYRYTF. The rearrangement joins TRBV9 to TRBJ1-2; 10 nucleotides align to TRBD1. Germline CDR1 is SGDLS and CDR2 is YYNGEE. There are 14 residues in the CDR3. The V and J ends lost 4 bases and 9 bases, in that order; junction bases with no gene match: 9.

V is TRBV19 and J is TRBJ1-5, with TRBD1 matching over 7 bases. The CDR3 length is 15 residues. Germline V gene data show CDR1 as LNHDA and CDR2 as SQIVND (reference sequence). The junction had 5 bases not matched to a gene; V was cut back by 1 base and J by 5 bases. CDR3 amino acids: CASSIVGGQYQPQHF. The DNA for the CDR3 is TGTGCCAGTAGTATAGTAGGGGGACAGTATCAGCCCCAGCATTTT.

The chain links TRBV5-4 to TRBJ2-7; 9 nucleotides line up with TRBD2. Germline assignment: CDR1 SGHNT and CDR2 YYREEE (reference sequence). This CDR3 is built from 15 residues. The J segment lost 3 bases and the V segment lost 1 base, leaving 5 bases of the junction unmatched. In DNA, the CDR3 is TGTGCCAGCAGCTTGTTCGGTAGCGGGAGCTACGAGCAGTACTTC. Translating gives CASSLFGSGSYEQYF.

The chain links TRBV29-1 to TRBJ1-5, with TRBD1 matching over 7 bases. V dropped 5 bases and J dropped 7; count of bases not matched to a gene: 5. This CDR3 comprises 12 residues. Germline lookup yields CDR1 SQVTM and CDR2 ANQGSEA. For the CDR3, the DNA is TGCAGCGTTTCAACAGGGGTCCAGCCCCAGCATTTT. It is translated as CSVSTGVQPQHF.

This rearrangement joins TRBV18 to TRBJ2-7; 11 bases agree with TRBD1. The length of the CDR3 is 15 residues. The V and J ends lost 4 bases and 5 bases, in that order; junction bases with no gene match: 7. The V gene's germline CDR1 is KGHSH and CDR2 LQKENI. CDR3 loop: CASSLGQGAFDEQYF. The CDR3 region has the DNA TGTGCCAGCTCACTTGGACAGGGGGCCTTCGACGAGCAGTACTTC.

The chain employs TRBV5-1 and TRBJ2-7; D is perhaps TRBD2 (6 bases). This CDR3 spans 14 amino acids. Germline loops: CDR1 SGHRS, CDR2 YFSETQ. Trimming took 0 bases from V and 2 from J, leaving 9 bases between them. The CDR3 reads CASSLGEVPYEQYF. The CDR3 nucleotides are TGCGCCAGCAGCTTGGGGGAGGTTCCCTACGAGCAGTACTTC.

The rearrangement uses TRBV7-7 and TRBJ2-5, with a possible D match to TRBD2 (6 bases). Germline CDR1 reads SSHAT; CDR2 reads FNYEAQ (reference sequence). CDR3 length: 13 amino acids. V lost 4 bases and J lost 5, with 11 bases in between. The CDR3 DNA reads as TGTGCCAGCAGCTCGCCGGGAGCGGAGACCCAGTACTTC. Amino acid sequence: CASSSPGAETQYF. Full variable domain (rest looked up from reference TRBV7-7 and TRBJ2-5): GAGVSQSPRYKVTKRGQDVTLRCDPISSHATLYWYQQALGQGPEFLTYFNYEAQPDKSGLPSDRFSAERPEGSISTLTIQRTEQRDSAMYRCASSSPGAETQYFGPGTRLLVL.

V and J are TRBV27 and TRBJ2-7; maybe TRBD1 (6 bases). The germline V and J ends were trimmed by 5 bases and 3 bases, with 20 bases remaining between them. Germline V gene lookup returns CDR1 MNHEY and CDR2 SMNVEV (reference sequence). The CDR3 consists of 16 residues. The CDR3 sequence is CASSPDSTMGLYEQYF. In nucleotides, the CDR3 is TGTGCCAGCAGTCCGGACAGCACCATGGGGCTCTACGAGCAGTACTTC.

A word on this clone: This sample includes further DNA sequences coding for the same CDR3. The rearrangement joins TRBV6-1 to TRBJ1-1; TRBD1 agrees at 7 bases. Germline V gene data show CDR1 as MNHNS and CDR2 as SASEGT. After removal of 4 bases from V and 2 bases from J, the junction contained 4 bases not matched to a gene. The CDR3 has 14 amino acids. CDR3 region: CASSGHRGNTEAFF. The DNA for the CDR3 is TGTGCCAGCAGTGGCCACAGGGGTAACACTGAAGCTTTCTTT.

This chain connects TRBV29-1 to TRBJ2-3; D is undetermined. The CDR3 is 11 residues long. V shed 7 bases and J shed 6 bases, with 11 bases lying between them. Germline V gives CDR1 SQVTM, CDR2 ANQGSEA. CDR3 bases: TGCAGCGGAGGTCTGGCGGATACGCAGTATTTT. Translation gives CSGGLADTQYF.

The chain employs TRBV29-1 and TRBJ1-1; a weak D match, TRBD1 (5 bases). Germline-derived CDR1 and CDR2 are SQVTM and ANQGSEA. The CDR3 has 12 residues. V was shortened by 4 bases and J by 4 bases, with 10 bases between the two germline ends. The CDR3 region has the DNA TGCAGCGTTGGGGGGGTGGGCACTGAAGCTTTCTTT. Its protein is CSVGGVGTEAFF.

V gene TRBV4-1 combines with J gene TRBJ1-5; 11 bases align to TRBD1. Trimming removed 4 bases from V and 6 bases from J; junction bases left unmatched: 2. The CDR3 runs 14 residues. The germline CDR1 and CDR2 sequences are MGHRA and YSYEKL. The CDR3 loop reads CASSLGTGGQPQHF. The CDR3 nucleotides read TGCGCCAGCAGCCTTGGGACAGGGGGTCAGCCCCAGCATTTT.

The V gene is TRBV6-1, the J gene TRBJ1-1; TRBD1 might be the D (6 bases). V was pared by 2 bases and J by 7 bases, with 14 bases between. The CDR3 has 14 residues. Germline V gene sequence: CDR1 MNHNS, CDR2 SASEGT. CDR3 sequence: CASSEQRGAGEAFF. CDR3 sequence (DNA): TGTGCCAGCAGTGAACAGCGGGGGGCCGGTGAAGCTTTCTTT.

The J gene is TRBJ1-5, the V gene TRBV30; a possible D gene is TRBD1 (6 bases). Germline values: CDR1 GTSNPN, CDR2 SVGIG (reference sequence). V lost 2 bases to trimming and J lost 6 bases, with 11 bases between them. The CDR3 length is 13 residues. In nucleotides, the CDR3 is TGTGCCTGGAGTAAGGGGGTCGGTCAGCCCCAGCATTTT. Protein product: CAWSKGVGQPQHF.